These 32 T cell receptor beta chains share one sample of origin, sequenced in a study of technical replicates of blood from a handful of donors listed by TCRdb under 2017. The method was the immunoSEQ multiplex PCR assay. This immuneACCESS table, as held by TCRdb, lists in-frame sequences with V and J called but not all clones. Of the missing ones, under half trace to an unresolved V gene in checked studies; the others have no known cause. This sample comprises some 87,000 clones, 96% of them detected only once. The ten largest clones take up just over 0.3% of the sample. Specimen: T cells isolated from PBMCs. The origin of the receptors is a human donor in good health.

This clone has just one count. The gene calls are TRBV6-5 and TRBJ2-7, with TRBD2 as a possible D gene (5 bases). V lost 0 bases and J 2 bases, leaving 11 bases between the germline ends. The CDR3 consists of 15 residues. The germline gives CDR1 MNHEY, CDR2 SVGAGI. The CDR3 sequence is CASSYSSGSTYEQYF. The DNA for the CDR3 is TGTGCCAGCAGTTACTCGAGTGGGAGCACCTACGAGCAGTACTTC.

The chain employs TRBV27 and TRBJ2-3; 9 nucleotides align to TRBD2. This CDR3 has 17 residues. V was pared by 1 base and J by 4 bases, with 9 bases of the junction left unmatched. CDR1 and CDR2 from the germline V gene are MNHEY and SMNVEV (reference sequence). This CDR3 reads CASSLWGSGSGADTQYF. The CDR3 nucleotides read TGTGCCAGCAGTTTATGGGGTAGCGGGAGTGGTGCAGATACGCAGTATTTT.

V gene TRBV28 combines with J gene TRBJ1-1; 7 bases are a match to TRBD1. The J segment lost 1 base and the V segment lost 10 bases, leaving 12 bases of the junction unmatched. The CDR3 has 15 residues. Germline CDR1 and CDR2: MDHEN and SYDVKM. The CDR3 DNA reads TGTGCCACTTACCCCTACAGGGGAGCGAACACTGAAGCTTTCTTT. Its protein is CATYPYRGANTEAFF.

This rearrangement joins TRBV19 to TRBJ2-5; 13 positions match TRBD2. With V trimmed by 7 bases and J by 14 bases, 19 bases remained unmatched. This CDR3 has 16 residues. The germline gives CDR1 LNHDA, CDR2 SQIVND (reference sequence). CDR3 sequence reads: CASIGWTSGSPPAPYF. The CDR3 nucleotides read TGTGCCAGTATCGGATGGACTAGCGGGAGTCCGCCCGCTCCCTACTTC.

This rearrangement joins TRBV7-3 to TRBJ2-1; 7 bases are shared with TRBD1. This CDR3 has 14 amino acids. CDR1 is SGHTA and CDR2 is FQGTGA in the germline V gene. The trim removed 4 bases at V and 5 bases at J, leaving 5 bases unmatched. CDR3 DNA: TGTGCCAGCAGCTCGACAGGGACCCACAATGAGCAGTTCTTC. It encodes CASSSTGTHNEQFF.

J is TRBJ2-5 and V is TRBV29-1, with D possibly TRBD1 on 6 matching bases. Germline CDR1 SQVTM, CDR2 ANQGSEA. This CDR3 comprises 12 residues. V lost 5 bases, J lost 3 bases, and 10 bases lay in between. CDR3 sequence: CSVTYREETQYF. The CDR3 DNA reads TGCAGCGTTACATACAGGGAAGAGACCCAGTACTTC. The full variable domain, rest sourced from reference TRBV29-1 and TRBJ2-5, is SAVISQKPSRDICQRGTSLTIQCQVDSQVTMMFWYRQQPGQSLTLIATANQGSEATYESGFVIDKFPISRPNLTFSTLTVSNMSPEDSSIYLCSVTYREETQYFGPGTRLLVL.

The genes are TRBV19 and TRBJ2-5, with TRBD1 as a possible D gene (5 bases). The CDR3 is 15 residues long. Per germline, CDR1 LNHDA and CDR2 SQIVND (reference sequence). The V gene lost 6 bases and the J gene lost 1 base, with 15 bases spanning the gap. The CDR3 sequence: CASRGLQGPQETQYF. CDR3 nucleotide sequence: TGTGCCAGTAGAGGGTTGCAGGGCCCCCAAGAGACCCAGTACTTC.

The gene calls are TRBV19 and TRBJ2-5; TRBD1 matches at 9 bases. The CDR3 consists of 13 residues. Losses at the gene ends were 6 bases for V and 5 bases for J; bases not matched to a gene: 4. Germline V gene lookup returns CDR1 LNHDA and CDR2 SQIVND (reference sequence). Here the CDR3 reads CASSGTGRETQYF. The CDR3 nucleotides are TGTGCCAGTAGCGGGACAGGGAGGGAGACCCAGTACTTC. Full variable domain (rest looked up from reference TRBV19 and TRBJ2-5): DGGITQSPKYLFRKEGQNVTLSCEQNLNHDAMYWYRQDPGQGLRLIYYSQIVNDFQKGDIAEGYSVSREKKESFPLTVTSAQKNPTAFYLCASSGTGRETQYFGPGTRLLVL.

V is TRBV5-4 and J is TRBJ2-2, with 9 bases identical to TRBD2. The CDR3 extends over 14 amino acids. The trim removed 10 bases at V and 7 bases at J, leaving 11 bases unmatched. Per the germline V gene, CDR1 is SGHNT and CDR2 is YYREEE (reference sequence). The CDR3 sequence: CAAGGLTSSGELFF. CDR3 sequence (DNA): TGTGCCGCGGGGGGGCTCACTAGCAGCGGGGAGCTGTTTTTT.

The V call is TRBV4-3, the J call TRBJ2-3; weak D call: TRBD2 (5 bases). The CDR3 totals 13 residues. Germline V CDR1 and CDR2: LGHNA, YSLEER. Trimming took 0 bases from V and 7 from J, leaving 8 bases between them. The CDR3, as DNA: TGCGCCAGCAGCCAAGAACGGGGAAATACGCAGTATTTT. This translates into CASSQERGNTQYF.

The J gene is TRBJ1-2, the V gene TRBV12-5, with D possibly TRBD1 on 6 matching bases. Germline V gene data show CDR1 as LGHNT and CDR2 as FRNRAP. The V and J ends lost 7 bases and 2 bases respectively, with 11 bases between them. The CDR3 contains 13 residues. In DNA form, the CDR3 reads TGTGCTAGTGTTCCAAGGGGGAACTATGGCTACACCTTC. Translation gives CASVPRGNYGYTF.

In this sample, this clone turned up once. The rearrangement links TRBV6-1 to TRBJ2-7, with TRBD2 as a possible D gene (6 bases). Trimming shortened V by 5 bases and J by 4 bases, and 6 bases separated the two germline ends. The CDR3 is 11 amino acids. From germline, CDR1 is MNHNS and CDR2 SASEGT. The DNA of the CDR3 is TGTGCCAGCAGTCGGGGGTACGAGCAGTACTTC. Translation: CASSRGYEQYF.

This clone was detected ten times or more. V usage is TRBV6-4 and J usage is TRBJ2-1, with a possible D match to TRBD1 (6 bases). Germline-derived CDR1 and CDR2 are MRHNA and SNTAGT. With 4 bases removed from V and 0 bases from J, the gap between germline ends came to 10 bases. The CDR3 spans 15 residues. CDR3 amino acids: CASSAQDSSYNEQFF. In nucleotides, the CDR3 is TGTGCCAGCAGTGCTCAGGACAGCTCCTACAATGAGCAGTTCTTC.

The chain employs TRBV10-3 and TRBJ1-2; no definite D call. This CDR3 spans 12 amino acids. V was shortened by 11 bases and J by 2 bases, with 12 bases between the two germline ends. Per germline, CDR1 ENHRY and CDR2 SYGVKD. CDR3 sequence (DNA): TGTGCCTCCTACTCCGGGAACTATGGCTACACCTTC. This codes for CASYSGNYGYTF.

The chain employs TRBV27 and TRBJ2-2; D is uncertain. CDR1 and CDR2 from the germline V gene are MNHEY and SMNVEV (reference sequence). Between the trimmed V and J ends, which lost 3 bases and 1 base, there was a span of 9 bases. The CDR3 runs to 15 residues. The CDR3: CASSFARVNTGELFF. The CDR3 DNA follows: TGTGCCAGCAGTTTCGCTCGGGTGAACACCGGGGAGCTGTTTTTT.

J is TRBJ1-4 and V is TRBV30; no reliable D call. Trimming cost V 0 bases and J 0 bases, with 11 bases left between them. Germline CDR1 GTSNPN, CDR2 SVGIG (reference sequence). The CDR3 extends over 16 amino acids. CDR3 in DNA: TGTGCCTGGAGTGTATTTACATTTGCAACTAATGAAAAACTGTTTTTT. Its protein is CAWSVFTFATNEKLFF.

The chain joins TRBV4-2 to TRBJ2-1, with 10 bases that match TRBD2. This CDR3 is 15 amino acids long. Germline CDR1 reads LGHNA; CDR2 reads YNFKEQ. Unmatched junction bases numbered 7, after V lost 3 bases and J lost 8 bases. CDR3 loop: CASSQDGLAVDEQFF. The CDR3 DNA reads as TGTGCCAGCAGCCAGGACGGACTAGCGGTCGATGAGCAGTTCTTC.

The chain links TRBV19 to TRBJ1-5; TRBD1 might be the D (6 bases). Germline CDR1 and CDR2: LNHDA and SQIVND (reference sequence). V lost 5 bases and J lost 11, with 22 bases in between. The CDR3 runs 15 residues. Here the CDR3 DNA reads TGTGCCAGTAGTCGACCGGGACACCTACGAGTGGCCCAGCATTTT. Translating it yields CASSRPGHLRVAQHF.

V is TRBV4-1 and J is TRBJ1-1; 7 nucleotides line up with TRBD1. CDR1 is MGHRA and CDR2 is YSYEKL in the germline V gene. V lost 1 base to trimming and J lost 3 bases; unmatched junction nucleotides: 5. This CDR3 comprises 15 residues. The CDR3 sequence is CASSQGDSLDTEAFF. CDR3 in DNA: TGCGCCAGCAGCCAAGGGGACAGCCTAGACACTGAAGCTTTCTTT.

This chain joins TRBV15 and TRBJ2-7; 8 bases line up with TRBD2. This CDR3 has 15 amino acids. Unmatched junction bases numbered 7, after V lost 0 bases and J lost 6 bases. Germline values: CDR1 LNHNV, CDR2 YYDKDF (reference sequence). In DNA form, the CDR3 reads TGTGCCACCAGCAGAGAAGCCGGGACTAGTGCCGAGCAGTACTTC. Translated: CATSREAGTSAEQYF.

As concerns this clone: Other DNA sequences from this sample encode an identical CDR3 as well. This CDR3 is CASSVAGNEQFF. The CDR3 bases are TGTGCCAGCAGCGTAGCAGGGAATGAGCAGTTCTTC. The V gene is TRBV9, the J gene TRBJ2-1; possible D gene TRBD1, 5 bases. Trimming cost V 0 bases and J 7 bases, with 5 bases left between them. CDR1 SGDLS and CDR2 YYNGEE come from the germline V gene. This CDR3 contains 12 residues. Complete variable domain (other parts from reference TRBV9 and TRBJ2-1): DSGVTQTPKHLITATGQRVTLRCSPRSGDLSVYWYQQSLDQGLQFLIQYYNGEERAKGNILERFSAQQFPDLHSELNLSSLELGDSALYFCASSVAGNEQFFGPGTRLTVL.

The chain has TRBV6-5 and TRBJ2-7, with 9 bases that match TRBD1. The V and J ends lost 3 bases and 4 bases, in that order; junction bases with no gene match: 7. The CDR3 is 15 amino acids. The germline V gene has CDR1 MNHEY and CDR2 SVGAGI. DNA for the CDR3: TGTGCCAGCAGTTATTTAGGACAGGGGATATACGAGCAGTACTTC. It translates to CASSYLGQGIYEQYF.

The V call is TRBV7-9, the J call TRBJ2-7; TRBD2 aligns across 7 bases. Germline values: CDR1 SEHNR, CDR2 FQNEAQ (reference sequence). The CDR3 is 18 residues long. V was pared by 3 bases and J by 1 base, with 15 bases of the junction left unmatched. The CDR3: CASSFVGDYRTHSYEQYF. The CDR3 coding sequence is TGTGCCAGCAGCTTTGTGGGGGACTACCGCACTCATTCCTACGAGCAGTACTTC.

This clone was seen a single time. This chain uses TRBV6-5 with TRBJ2-1, with 13 bases lining up with TRBD2. V lost 6 bases, J lost 7 bases, and 6 bases stayed unmatched. The CDR3 runs 15 residues. Germline CDR1 is MNHEY and CDR2 is SVGAGI. CDR3 protein: CASRPGTSGNNEQFF. In DNA, the CDR3 is TGTGCCAGCAGGCCCGGGACTAGCGGGAATAATGAGCAGTTCTTC.

The chain uses TRBV6-1 and TRBJ2-5; no clear D. With 6 bases removed from V and 4 bases from J, the gap between germline ends came to 9 bases. Germline V CDR1 and CDR2: MNHNS, SASEGT. This CDR3 region has 12 residues. This CDR3 reads CASSPKRETQYF. The CDR3 region has the DNA TGTGCCAGCAGCCCAAAGCGAGAGACCCAGTACTTC.

The V and J genes are TRBV27 and TRBJ1-2; D gene ambiguous. Trimming pared 4 bases from V and 2 bases from J, leaving 2 bases between. Germline V gene lookup returns CDR1 MNHEY and CDR2 SMNVEV (reference sequence). This CDR3 spans 11 amino acids. The CDR3 DNA is TGTGCCAGCAGTTCGAACTATGGCTACACCTTC. Translation: CASSSNYGYTF.

The gene calls are TRBV30 and TRBJ1-4; D unclear. Germline V gene data show CDR1 as GTSNPN and CDR2 as SVGIG (reference sequence). V lost 4 bases and J lost 5, with 11 bases in between. CDR3 length equals 13 residues. The CDR3 loop is CAWIPGGNEKLFF. CDR3 sequence (DNA): TGTGCCTGGATTCCAGGAGGAAATGAAAAACTGTTTTTT.

J is TRBJ2-1 and V is TRBV10-3; D is undetermined. The germline V gene has CDR1 ENHRY and CDR2 SYGVKD. The CDR3 runs 12 residues. The V end was cut by 9 bases, the J end by 6 bases, with 12 bases between. CDR3 sequence: CAIGPSGNEQFF. The CDR3 DNA is TGTGCCATAGGCCCTAGTGGCAATGAGCAGTTCTTC.

The rearrangement joins TRBV19 to TRBJ1-2, with TRBD1 identical over 8 bases. Germline CDR1 reads LNHDA; CDR2 reads SQIVND (reference sequence). CDR3 length: 14 amino acids. Trimming cost V 5 bases and J 4 bases; bases outside gene matches: 6. This CDR3 is CASSADRGGYGYTF. The CDR3 bases are TGTGCCAGTAGTGCCGACAGGGGCGGCTATGGCTACACCTTC.

This chain joins TRBV11-2 and TRBJ1-5; D is unresolved. The CDR3 covers 13 residues. V lost 3 bases and J 8 bases, leaving 11 bases between the germline ends. Germline V CDR1 and CDR2: SGHAT, FQNNGV. CDR3 sequence: CASSFTSLEPQHF. In DNA form, the CDR3 reads TGTGCCAGCAGCTTTACATCCCTGGAGCCCCAGCATTTT.

The chain couples TRBV2 to TRBJ1-3; D is undetermined. V lost 5 bases to trimming and J lost 0 bases, with 14 bases between them. The CDR3 covers 16 residues. From germline, CDR1 is SNHLY and CDR2 FYNNEI. CDR3 sequence (DNA): TGTGCCAGCAGTCTGTGGGCGTCCTTCTCTGGAAACACCATATATTTT. This encodes CASSLWASFSGNTIYF.

The rearrangement links TRBV7-3 to TRBJ2-3, with TRBD1 identical over 8 bases. This CDR3 region has 15 residues. After removal of 4 bases from V and 6 bases from J, the junction contained 9 bases not matched to a gene. Germline values: CDR1 SGHTA, CDR2 FQGTGA. CDR3 loop: CASSSGQGGSDTQYF. CDR3 sequence (DNA): TGTGCCAGCAGCTCCGGACAGGGTGGTAGCGATACGCAGTATTTT.